A single sample gave rise to the 18 T cell receptor beta chains below, sequenced in a study. From the RT-PCR reads, TCRdb called clonotypes with MiXCR, one entry per CDR3 protein. The sample has around 700,000 distinct CDR3 sequences, approximately 15% seen once. Sequences were obtained from memory CD4+ T cells from blood. The receptors originated from a female donor in good health, serving as a healthy control.

This chain joins TRBV7-2 and TRBJ1-1, with D uncertain. The germline V gene encodes CDR1 SGHTA and CDR2 FQGNSA. Trimming removed 2 bases at V and 0 bases at J, with 10 bases between. The CDR3 runs to 15 residues. The chain's CDR3 is CASSLIKGLNTEAFF. The CDR3 DNA sequence: TGTGCCAGCAGCTTAATTAAGGGCTTGAACACTGAAGCTTTCTTT.

This clonotype was counted at least ten times. The rearrangement links TRBV20-1 to TRBJ2-1; a possible D gene is TRBD1 (6 bases). Germline V gene data show CDR1 as DFQATT and CDR2 as SNEGSKA (reference sequence). Trimming shortened V by 1 base and J by 10 bases, and 20 bases separated the two germline ends. The CDR3 has 15 residues. This chain's CDR3 is CSARVGQGSLGEQFF. The CDR3 DNA reads TGCAGTGCTAGAGTGGGGCAGGGGAGCTTGGGCGAGCAGTTCTTC.

In its sample, this clonotype was seen a few times. The V gene is TRBV5-1, the J gene TRBJ2-5; D possibly matches TRBD1 or TRBD2 (5 bases each). The CDR3 sequence is 11 residues long. V was trimmed by 5 bases and J by 3 bases, leaving 5 bases between them. Germline loops: CDR1 SGHRS, CDR2 YFSETQ. The CDR3: CASRGEETQYF. The CDR3 nucleotides are TGCGCCAGCAGGGGGGAAGAGACCCAGTACTTC.

This clonotype was counted ten times or more. V gene TRBV12-3 or TRBV12-4 combines with J gene TRBJ1-1; D gene ambiguous. The CDR3 totals 15 residues. Deletions cut 5 bases from V and 1 base from J, with 14 bases between. DNA of the CDR3: TGTGCCAGCAGTCAGGACCCGTACTCGAACACTGAAGCTTTCTTT. Residues: CASSQDPYSNTEAFF.

In its sample, this clonotype was seen a few times. This sequence joins TRBV7-2 and TRBJ2-3; the match to TRBD2 covers 11 bases. The CDR3 spans 16 residues. The germline V gene encodes CDR1 SGHTA and CDR2 FQGNSA. The V gene end was trimmed by 1 base and the J gene end by 4 bases; junction bases not matched to a gene: 4. CDR3 DNA: TGTGCCAGCAGCTTAGGACTAGCGGGGACCGCAGATACGCAGTATTTT. As protein: CASSLGLAGTADTQYF.

The rearrangement joins TRBV5-1 to TRBJ2-5; 7 bases are shared with TRBD1. The germline V gene encodes CDR1 SGHRS and CDR2 YFSETQ. The CDR3 is 15 amino acids. The J segment lost 5 bases and the V segment lost 4 bases, leaving 11 bases of the junction unmatched. In DNA form, the CDR3 reads TGCGCCAGCAGCGATGGGACAGCTGTAGGGGAGACCCAGTACTTC. It is translated as CASSDGTAVGETQYF. Looking up the rest from reference TRBV5-1 and TRBJ2-5 gives the full variable domain: KAGVTQTPRYLIKTRGQQVTLSCSPISGHRSVSWYQQTPGQGLQFLFEYFSETQRNKGNFPGRFSGRQFSNSRSEMNVSTLELGDSALYLCASSDGTAVGETQYFGPGTRLLVL.

At least ten counts were recorded for this clonotype. The chain is built from TRBV5-1 and TRBJ2-3; no reliable D call. There are 14 residues in the CDR3. V was cut by 2 bases and J by 2 bases, with 9 bases left in between. CDR1 SGHRS and CDR2 YFSETQ come from the germline V gene. The CDR3 sequence is CASSFKGTTDTQYF. The CDR3, as DNA: TGCGCCAGCAGCTTTAAGGGTACCACAGATACGCAGTATTTT.

This rearrangement joins TRBV18 to TRBJ2-1; D possibly corresponds to TRBD2 (5 bases). The CDR3 sequence is 15 residues long. The ends were cut back, 6 bases at V and 8 bases at J, with 20 bases in the middle. In germline, CDR1 is KGHSH, CDR2 LQKENI. The chain's CDR3 is CASSLRGLSLDEQFF. The DNA of the CDR3 is TGTGCCAGCTCCCTGAGAGGACTGAGCCTTGATGAGCAGTTCTTC.

Many counts were recorded for this clonotype. V is TRBV29-1 and J is TRBJ2-7; either TRBD1 or TRBD2 may supply D (8 bases each). CDR3 length: 13 residues. V was pared by 7 bases and J by 9 bases, with 22 bases between. Per the germline V gene, CDR1 is SQVTM and CDR2 is ANQGSEA. CDR3 loop: CSAQGAGGSVQYF. The CDR3 DNA reads TGCAGCGCCCAGGGGGCGGGAGGAAGTGTGCAGTACTTC.

This sequence joins TRBV12-3 or TRBV12-4 and TRBJ1-4; no reliable D call. Trimming removed 5 bases at V and 5 bases at J, with 15 bases between. CDR3 size: 15 residues. CDR3 nucleotide sequence: TGTGCCAGCAGTAGCCACGGTGGGGAGAATGAAAAACTGTTTTTT. It is translated as CASSSHGGENEKLFF.

This rearrangement joins TRBV6-5 to TRBJ2-6, with D maybe TRBD1 (5 bases). V shed 9 bases and J shed 0 bases, with 9 bases lying between them. In germline, CDR1 is MNHEY, CDR2 SVGAGI. This CDR3 contains 14 residues. As DNA, the CDR3 is TGTGCCAGTAAGGGGTTCTCTGGGGCCAACGTCCTGACTTTC. It translates to CASKGFSGANVLTF.

The sample holds many counts of this clonotype. The rearrangement uses TRBV6-5 and TRBJ2-3; 7 bases fit TRBD2. The length of the CDR3 is 12 residues. CDR1 and CDR2 from the germline V gene are MNHEY and SVGAGI. Losses at the gene ends were 5 bases for V and 8 bases for J; bases not matched to a gene: 4. This CDR3 reads CASSQSSGTQYF. CDR3 coding DNA: TGTGCCAGCAGTCAATCTAGCGGTACGCAGTATTTT.

The gene calls are TRBV3-1 and TRBJ2-5; TRBD2 is a possible D gene (6 bases). The germline V and J ends were trimmed by 1 base and 5 bases, with 8 bases remaining between them. The CDR3 runs 13 residues. The germline CDR1 and CDR2 sequences are LGHDT and YNNKEL (reference sequence). The CDR3 sequence is CASSQAGVETQYF. The DNA of the CDR3 is TGTGCCAGCAGCCAAGCGGGGGTGGAGACCCAGTACTTC.

The chain carries TRBV6-9 and TRBJ2-5; TRBD2 agrees at 8 bases. Germline V CDR1 and CDR2: MNHGY, SVAAGI. The CDR3 loop spans 16 amino acids. Trimming removed 2 bases from V and 5 bases from J; junction bases left unmatched: 10. CDR3 sequence (DNA): TGTGCCAGCAGTTATCAAACCCTAGCGGGCGGGGAGACCCAGTACTTC. The encoded protein is CASSYQTLAGGETQYF.

This chain uses TRBV5-1 with TRBJ1-6; D is unclear. Trimming left V 0 bases short and J 9 bases short, with 16 bases between. CDR3 length equals 16 residues. The V gene's germline CDR1 is SGHRS and CDR2 YFSETQ. The CDR3 is CASSLVGPNWGSPLHF. The CDR3 DNA follows: TGCGCCAGCAGCTTGGTAGGCCCCAACTGGGGTTCACCCCTCCACTTT.

J is TRBJ2-7 and V is TRBV7-2, with 8 bases aligning to TRBD2. V shed 5 bases and J 1 base; nucleotides not matched to a gene: 7. Looked up from germline, CDR1 is SGHTA and CDR2 is FQGNSA. The CDR3 contains 15 residues. The CDR3 sequence is CASSPQAGDSYEQYF. The CDR3 DNA is TGTGCCAGCAGCCCCCAAGCGGGGGATTCCTACGAGCAGTACTTC. Filled out from reference TRBV7-2 and TRBJ2-7, the complete variable domain reads GAGVSQSPSNKVTEKGKDVELRCDPISGHTALYWYRQSLGQGLEFLIYFQGNSAPDKSGLPSDRFSAERTGGSVSTLTIQRTQQEDSAVYLCASSPQAGDSYEQYFGPGTRLTVT.

A few counts support this clonotype. The genes are TRBV7-2 and TRBJ2-7; D may be TRBD1 (6 bases). There are 15 residues in the CDR3. V lost 4 bases and J 0 bases, leaving 13 bases between the germline ends. Germline loops: CDR1 SGHTA, CDR2 FQGNSA. The chain's CDR3 is CASSSDRRSSYEQYF. The CDR3 coding sequence is TGTGCCAGCAGCTCAGACAGGAGAAGCTCCTACGAGCAGTACTTC.

The sample holds a few counts of this clonotype. J is TRBJ2-1 and V is TRBV20-1; 10 bases fit TRBD2. The CDR3 is 14 amino acids. V lost 5 bases and J lost 6; bases outside the gene matches: 7. CDR1 and CDR2 from the germline V gene are DFQATT and SNEGSKA (reference sequence). CDR3 sequence reads: CSASKASGSNEQFF. CDR3 DNA sequence: TGCAGTGCTTCGAAAGCTAGCGGGAGCAATGAGCAGTTCTTC.